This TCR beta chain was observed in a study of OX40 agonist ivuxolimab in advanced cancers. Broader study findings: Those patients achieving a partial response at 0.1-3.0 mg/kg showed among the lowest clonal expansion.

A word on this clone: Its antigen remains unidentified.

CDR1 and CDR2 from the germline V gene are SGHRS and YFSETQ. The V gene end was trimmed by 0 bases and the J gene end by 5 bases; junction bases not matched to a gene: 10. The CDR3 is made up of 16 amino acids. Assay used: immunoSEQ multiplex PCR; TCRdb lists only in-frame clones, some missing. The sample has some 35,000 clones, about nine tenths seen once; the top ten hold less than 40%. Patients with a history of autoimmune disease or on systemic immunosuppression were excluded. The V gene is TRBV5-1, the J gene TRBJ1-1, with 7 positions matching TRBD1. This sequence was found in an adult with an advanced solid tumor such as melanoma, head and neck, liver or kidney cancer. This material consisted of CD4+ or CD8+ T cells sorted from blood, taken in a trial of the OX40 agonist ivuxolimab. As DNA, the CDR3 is TGCGCCAGCAGCTTGGGGAGGAGACAGGGATGGACTGAAGCTTTCTTT. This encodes CASSLGRRQGWTEAFF.